This T cell receptor beta chain was profiled in a study of CD8 T cells in ankylosing spondylitis. Study-wide results and limits: Clones linked with disease were CD8+ and fairly uncommon in the peripheral blood. A motif of eight highly homologous TCR beta variants was seen as apparently characteristic of ankylosing spondylitis blood. The clones that were linked to disease were reported to be significantly enriched in matched synovial fluid samples from ankylosing spondylitis patients.

Library preparation for TCR beta used quantitative 5'-RACE with molecular barcodes. TCRdb analysed the 5' RACE reads with MiXCR anew, one entry per CDR3 protein. The sample lists about 130,000 distinct CDR3 sequences, 17% seen once, with roughly 30% in the top ten. Trimming removed 3 bases at V and 2 bases at J, with 8 bases between. Germline lookup yields CDR1 LNHDA and CDR2 SQIVND (reference sequence). The CDR3 spans 13 residues. About this clonotype itself: Its target is unknown.

The receptor was derived from a male donor with ankylosing spondylitis. Sequencing used blood, either unsorted or a sorted T cell fraction (not recorded which). V gene TRBV19 combines with J gene TRBJ2-7, with D maybe TRBD2 (5 bases). CDR3 DNA sequence: TGTGCCAGTAGTATCGGGATTGCCTACGAGCAGTACTTC. Translated, it gives CASSIGIAYEQYF. The complete variable domain, with remaining parts taken from reference TRBV19 and TRBJ2-7, reads DGGITQSPKYLFRKEGQNVTLSCEQNLNHDAMYWYRQDPGQGLRLIYYSQIVNDFQKGDIAEGYSVSREKKESFPLTVTSAQKNPTAFYLCASSIGIAYEQYFGPGTRLTVT.